The 13 T cell receptor beta chains below were found in one sample sequenced in a study of PD-1 blockade in classical Hodgkin lymphoma. Repertoires were generated with immunoSEQ multiplex PCR, while TCRdb's copy carries only in-frame clones and drops some. The sample records roughly 28,000 clones, 60% to 75% being singletons. Every patient had relapsed following autologous stem cell transplantation, and cohorts differed in brentuximab vedotin exposure. Sequencing used peripheral blood mononuclear cells (PBMCs), obtained before the second cycle of nivolumab. Receptors originate from a human donor with classical Hodgkin lymphoma.

V usage is TRBV11-3 and J usage is TRBJ2-3; D might be TRBD1 (6 bases). Germline V gene lookup returns CDR1 SGHNT and CDR2 YENEEA. The CDR3 loop spans 15 amino acids. V gave up 5 bases and J gave up 3 bases, with 15 bases separating them. CDR3 sequence: CASSVQGSVTDTQYF. The DNA for the CDR3 is TGTGCCAGCAGCGTACAGGGATCTGTGACAGATACGCAGTATTTT.

The chain recombines TRBV19 with TRBJ2-2; a possible D gene is TRBD2 (5 bases). V was trimmed by 3 bases and J by 6 bases, leaving 11 bases between them. The CDR3 length is 14 residues. CDR1 is LNHDA, CDR2 SQIVND, per germline (reference sequence). The CDR3 coding sequence is TGTGCCAGTAGTATTAGAGGGATAGCCGGGGAGCTGTTTTTT. It codes for CASSIRGIAGELFF.

This chain connects TRBV4-2 to TRBJ2-5; D remains ambiguous. V lost 4 bases, J lost 1 base, and 1 base lay in between. CDR3 length: 11 amino acids. Germline V CDR1 and CDR2: LGHNA, YNFKEQ. CDR3 coding DNA: TGTGCCAGCAGCCGCCAAGAGACCCAGTACTTC. Its translation is CASSRQETQYF.

This chain links TRBV19 with TRBJ2-2; 11 nucleotides agree with TRBD1. Germline V lookup: CDR1 LNHDA, CDR2 SQIVND (reference sequence). The CDR3 covers 19 residues. V gave up 3 bases and J gave up 8 bases; unmatched junction bases: 17. In DNA, the CDR3 is TGTGCCAGTAGTATCGGCTCCGGGTTGGACAGGGGGCCCGTTGGGGAGCTGTTTTTT. Residues: CASSIGSGLDRGPVGELFF.

The chain carries TRBV29-1 and TRBJ2-2; 14 nucleotides agree with TRBD2. The V gene end was trimmed by 8 bases and the J gene end by 6 bases; junction bases not matched to a gene: 5. The CDR3 covers 14 residues. The germline V gene has CDR1 SQVTM and CDR2 ANQGSEA. The CDR3 DNA follows: TGCAGCATACGACTAGCGGGAGGGGCCGGGGAGCTGTTTTTT. Encoded protein: CSIRLAGGAGELFF.

V is TRBV7-2 and J is TRBJ2-5; 13 bases map to TRBD2. Germline V gene data show CDR1 as SGHTA and CDR2 as FQGNSA. This CDR3 contains 17 residues. The trim removed 5 bases at V and 1 base at J, leaving 7 bases unmatched. In DNA form, the CDR3 reads TGTGCCAGCAGCCTCGGACTAGCGGGGGCACCCCAAGAGACCCAGTACTTC. Translated, it gives CASSLGLAGAPQETQYF.

V is TRBV6-1 and J is TRBJ1-1; no clear D. CDR3 length: 12 residues. Trimming pared 7 bases from V and 5 bases from J, leaving 11 bases between. The V gene's germline CDR1 is MNHNS and CDR2 SASEGT. CDR3 nucleotides: TGTGCCAGCAATTTTCCGGCAACTGAAGCTTTCTTT. Encoded protein: CASNFPATEAFF.

The V gene is TRBV6-5, the J gene TRBJ1-4, with D possibly being TRBD1 (5 bases). V was clipped by 8 bases and J by 5 bases, with 18 bases between them. CDR1 and CDR2 from the germline V gene are MNHEY and SVGAGI. CDR3 length equals 15 residues. Here the CDR3 reads CASGRAQAINEKLFF. In nucleotides, the CDR3 is TGTGCCAGCGGGCGCGCACAGGCGATAAATGAAAAACTGTTTTTT.

A word on this clone: This probably arose from a read error, given a far larger clone one base away. The V gene is TRBV4-3, the J gene TRBJ2-2; TRBD2 agrees at 8 bases. Germline CDR1 and CDR2: LGHNA and YSLEER. This CDR3 is built from 17 residues. CDR3 bases: TGCGCCCGCAGCCAAGATCGTTTCGGGGGGGAGAACGGGGAGCTGTTTTTT. Translation gives CARSQDRFGGENGELFF.

This clone has only a few counts. The chain joins TRBV30 to TRBJ1-5; perhaps TRBD1 as D (6 bases). CDR1 and CDR2 from the germline V gene are GTSNPN and SVGIG (reference sequence). The CDR3 covers 13 residues. V shed 2 bases and J shed 4 bases, with 9 bases lying between them. The CDR3 loop reads CAWSRGQNQPQHF. The CDR3 bases are TGTGCCTGGAGTAGAGGACAGAATCAGCCCCAGCATTTT.

This rearrangement joins TRBV5-6 to TRBJ2-7; D is undetermined. CDR1 and CDR2 (germline): SGHDT, YYEEEE. V was trimmed by 2 bases and J by 0 bases, leaving 12 bases between them. The CDR3 loop spans 15 amino acids. CDR3 sequence (DNA): TGTGCCAGCAGCTTACCCCCACGGAGCTCCTACGAGCAGTACTTC. This translates into CASSLPPRSSYEQYF.

V usage is TRBV2 and J usage is TRBJ2-7; 7 bases align to TRBD2. Germline V gene data show CDR1 as SNHLY and CDR2 as FYNNEI. The CDR3 loop spans 15 amino acids. V shed 8 bases, J shed 4 bases, and the junction held 14 bases outside the gene matches. In nucleotides, the CDR3 is TGTGCCAGCTCGGGGGACTACCCTCAGGCTTACGAGCAGTACTTC. Translating it yields CASSGDYPQAYEQYF.

This clone was detected only a few times. The rearrangement joins TRBV27 to TRBJ2-1; 7 bases agree with TRBD1. The V and J ends lost 5 bases and 3 bases, in that order; junction bases with no gene match: 10. The CDR3 extends over 16 amino acids. CDR1 is MNHEY and CDR2 is SMNVEV in the germline V gene (reference sequence). The CDR3 region has the DNA TGTGCCAGCAGTCCCATCCCGGACAGGTTCTACAATGAGCAGTTCTTC. This gives the protein CASSPIPDRFYNEQFF.